Detailed here is one T cell receptor (beta chain). Its antigen is unknown. A read error may account for a junction end that differs from germline. These data belong to a study of graft-versus-host responses after intestinal transplantation. The table came from immunoSEQ multiplex PCR; TCRdb's copy has only in-frame clones and leaves some out. The repertoire holds tens of thousands of clones, about 94% seen once, with 0.53% in the top ten. In germline, CDR1 is MNHNY, CDR2 SVGAGI (reference sequence). The CDR3 loop spans 14 amino acids. The rearrangement uses TRBV6-6 and TRBJ2-7; D remains unclear. The source was unstimulated CD8+ T cells sorted from spleen or lymph node cells, collected before intestinal transplant. The receptor was derived from a human donor who received an intestinal transplant. The CDR3 here is CASSHSETSYEQYF. CDR3 nucleotides: TGTGCCAGCAGTCACTCAGAAACCTCCTACGAGCAGTACTTC.